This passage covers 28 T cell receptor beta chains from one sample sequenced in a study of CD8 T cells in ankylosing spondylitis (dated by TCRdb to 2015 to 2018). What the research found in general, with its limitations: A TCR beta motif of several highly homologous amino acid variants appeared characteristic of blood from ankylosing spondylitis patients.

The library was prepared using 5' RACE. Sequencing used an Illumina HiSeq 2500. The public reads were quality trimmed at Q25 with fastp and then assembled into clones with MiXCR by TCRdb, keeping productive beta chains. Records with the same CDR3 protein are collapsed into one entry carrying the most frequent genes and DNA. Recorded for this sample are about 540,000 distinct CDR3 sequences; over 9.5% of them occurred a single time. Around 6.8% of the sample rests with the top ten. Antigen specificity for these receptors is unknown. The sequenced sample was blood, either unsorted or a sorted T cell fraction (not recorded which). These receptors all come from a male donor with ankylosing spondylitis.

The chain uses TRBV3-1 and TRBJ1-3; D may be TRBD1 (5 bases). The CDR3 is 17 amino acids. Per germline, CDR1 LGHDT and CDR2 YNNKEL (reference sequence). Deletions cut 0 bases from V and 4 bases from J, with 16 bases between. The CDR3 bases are TGTGCCAGCAGCCAAGATCTAGGCAGGGTAGCCGGAAACACCATATATTTT. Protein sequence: CASSQDLGRVAGNTIYF.

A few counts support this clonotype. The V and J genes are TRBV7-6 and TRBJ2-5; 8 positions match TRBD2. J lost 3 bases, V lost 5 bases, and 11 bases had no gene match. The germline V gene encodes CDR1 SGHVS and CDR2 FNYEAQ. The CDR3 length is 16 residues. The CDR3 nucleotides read TGTGCCAGCAGCCCTGCCGCGGGGACTAGGAAAGAGACCCAGTACTTC. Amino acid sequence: CASSPAAGTRKETQYF.

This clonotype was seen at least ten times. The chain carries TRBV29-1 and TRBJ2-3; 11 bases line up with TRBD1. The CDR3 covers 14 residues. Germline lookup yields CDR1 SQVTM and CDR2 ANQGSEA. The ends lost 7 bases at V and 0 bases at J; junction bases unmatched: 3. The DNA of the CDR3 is TGCAGCGACGGGACAGGGGGTAGCACAGATACGCAGTATTTT. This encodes CSDGTGGSTDTQYF.

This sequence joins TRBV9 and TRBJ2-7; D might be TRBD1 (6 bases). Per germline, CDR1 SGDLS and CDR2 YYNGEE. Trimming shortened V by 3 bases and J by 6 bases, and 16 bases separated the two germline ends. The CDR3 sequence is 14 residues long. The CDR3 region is CASSEDSMDGEQYF. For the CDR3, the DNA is TGTGCCAGCAGCGAGGACAGCATGGATGGCGAGCAGTACTTC.

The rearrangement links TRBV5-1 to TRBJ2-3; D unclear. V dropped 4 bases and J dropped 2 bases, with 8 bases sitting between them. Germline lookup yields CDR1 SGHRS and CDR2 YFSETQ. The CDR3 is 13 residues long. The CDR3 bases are TGCGCCAGCAGCCCCGGAGACACAGATACGCAGTATTTT. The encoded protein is CASSPGDTDTQYF.

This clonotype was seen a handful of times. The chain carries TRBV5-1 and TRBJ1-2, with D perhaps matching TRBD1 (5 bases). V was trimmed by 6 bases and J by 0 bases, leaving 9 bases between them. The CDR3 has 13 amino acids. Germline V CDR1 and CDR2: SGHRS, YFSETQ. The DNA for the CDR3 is TGCGCCAGCAAAATAGGGGCTAACTATGGCTACACCTTC. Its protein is CASKIGANYGYTF.

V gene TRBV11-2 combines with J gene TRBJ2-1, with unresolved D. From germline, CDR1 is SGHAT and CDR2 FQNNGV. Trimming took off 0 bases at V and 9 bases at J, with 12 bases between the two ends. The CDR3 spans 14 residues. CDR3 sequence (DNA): TGTGCCAGCAGCTTAGATGCCATAGCCGGTGAGCAGTTCTTC. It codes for CASSLDAIAGEQFF.

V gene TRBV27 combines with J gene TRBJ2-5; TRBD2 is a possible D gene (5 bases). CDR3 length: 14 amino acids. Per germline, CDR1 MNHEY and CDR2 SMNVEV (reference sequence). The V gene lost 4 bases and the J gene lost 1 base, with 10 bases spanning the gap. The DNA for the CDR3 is TGTGCCAGCAGTTCTACGGACTCCCAAGAGACCCAGTACTTC. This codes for CASSSTDSQETQYF.

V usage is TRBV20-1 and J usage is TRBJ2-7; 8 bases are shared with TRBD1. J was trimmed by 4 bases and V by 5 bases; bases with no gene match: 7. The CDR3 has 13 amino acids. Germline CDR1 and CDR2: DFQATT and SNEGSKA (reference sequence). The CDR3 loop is CSAPQGERYEQYF. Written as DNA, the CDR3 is TGCAGTGCTCCACAGGGGGAAAGGTACGAGCAGTACTTC.

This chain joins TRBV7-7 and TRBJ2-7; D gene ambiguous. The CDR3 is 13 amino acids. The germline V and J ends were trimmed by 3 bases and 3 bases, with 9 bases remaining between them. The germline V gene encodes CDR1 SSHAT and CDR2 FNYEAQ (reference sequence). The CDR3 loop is CASSFSQGYEQYV. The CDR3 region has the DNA TGTGCCAGCAGCTTTTCTCAAGGCTACGAGCAGTACGTC.

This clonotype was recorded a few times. The CDR3 DNA reads as TGTGCCAGCAGCTTAGGTGATGCTTCCTACGAGCAGTACTTC. This encodes CASSLGDASYEQYF. The rearrangement uses TRBV11-2 and TRBJ2-7; no clear D gene. The CDR3 has 14 residues. Per germline, CDR1 SGHAT and CDR2 FQNNGV. The V end was cut by 1 base, the J end by 1 base, with 8 bases between.

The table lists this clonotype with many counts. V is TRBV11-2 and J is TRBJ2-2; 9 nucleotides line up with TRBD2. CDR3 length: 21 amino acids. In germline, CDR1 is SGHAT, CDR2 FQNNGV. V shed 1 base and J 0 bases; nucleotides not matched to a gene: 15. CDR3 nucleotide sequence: TGTGCCAGCAGCTTAGGCCCAGGGGGGGTAGCGGGGGCTTCGAACACCGGGGAGCTGTTTTTT. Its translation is CASSLGPGGVAGASNTGELFF.

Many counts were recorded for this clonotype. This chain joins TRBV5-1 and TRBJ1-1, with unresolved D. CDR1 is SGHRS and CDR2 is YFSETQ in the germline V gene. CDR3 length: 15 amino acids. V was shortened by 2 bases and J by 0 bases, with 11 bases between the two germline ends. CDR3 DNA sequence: TGCGCCAGCAGCTTCGGTTATCGGTTGAACACTGAAGCTTTCTTT. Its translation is CASSFGYRLNTEAFF. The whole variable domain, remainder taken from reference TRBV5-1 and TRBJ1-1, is KAGVTQTPRYLIKTRGQQVTLSCSPISGHRSVSWYQQTPGQGLQFLFEYFSETQRNKGNFPGRFSGRQFSNSRSEMNVSTLELGDSALYLCASSFGYRLNTEAFFGQGTRLTVV.

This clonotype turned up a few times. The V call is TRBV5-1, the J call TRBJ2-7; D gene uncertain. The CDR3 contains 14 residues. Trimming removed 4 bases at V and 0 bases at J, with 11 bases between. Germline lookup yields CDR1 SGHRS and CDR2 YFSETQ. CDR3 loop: CASSGQLHSYEQYF. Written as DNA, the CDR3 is TGCGCCAGCAGCGGCCAGCTCCACTCCTACGAGCAGTACTTC.

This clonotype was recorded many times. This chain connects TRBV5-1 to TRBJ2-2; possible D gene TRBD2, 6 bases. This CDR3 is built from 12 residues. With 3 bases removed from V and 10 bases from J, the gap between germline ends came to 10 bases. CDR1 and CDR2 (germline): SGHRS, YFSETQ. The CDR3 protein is CASSYVAEELFF. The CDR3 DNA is TGCGCCAGCAGCTACGTAGCGGAGGAGCTGTTTTTT.

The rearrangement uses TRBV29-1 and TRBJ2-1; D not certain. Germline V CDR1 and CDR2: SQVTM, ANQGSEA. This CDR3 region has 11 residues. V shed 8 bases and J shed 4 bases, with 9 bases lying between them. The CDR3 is CSQLVYNEQFF. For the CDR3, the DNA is TGCAGCCAGTTAGTGTACAATGAGCAGTTCTTC.

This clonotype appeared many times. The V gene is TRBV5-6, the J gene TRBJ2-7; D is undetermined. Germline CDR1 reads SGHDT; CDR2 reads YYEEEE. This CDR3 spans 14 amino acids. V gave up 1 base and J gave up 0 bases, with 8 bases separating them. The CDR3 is CASSLRQSSYEQYF. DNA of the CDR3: TGTGCCAGCAGCTTGCGGCAGAGCTCCTACGAGCAGTACTTC.

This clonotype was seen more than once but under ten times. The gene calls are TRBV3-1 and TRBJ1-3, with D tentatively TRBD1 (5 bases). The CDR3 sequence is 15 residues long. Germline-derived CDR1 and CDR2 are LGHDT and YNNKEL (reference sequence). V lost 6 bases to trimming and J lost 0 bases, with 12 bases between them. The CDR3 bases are TGTGCCAGCAGTCGTGGGGCCATCTCTGGAAACACCATATATTTT. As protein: CASSRGAISGNTIYF.

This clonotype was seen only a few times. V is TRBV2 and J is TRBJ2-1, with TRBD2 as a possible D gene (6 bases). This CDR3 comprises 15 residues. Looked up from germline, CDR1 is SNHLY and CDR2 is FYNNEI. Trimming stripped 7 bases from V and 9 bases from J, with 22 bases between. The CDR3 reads CASNPRGGRSGEQFF. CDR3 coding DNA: TGTGCCAGCAACCCCCGGGGAGGAAGATCCGGTGAGCAGTTCTTC.

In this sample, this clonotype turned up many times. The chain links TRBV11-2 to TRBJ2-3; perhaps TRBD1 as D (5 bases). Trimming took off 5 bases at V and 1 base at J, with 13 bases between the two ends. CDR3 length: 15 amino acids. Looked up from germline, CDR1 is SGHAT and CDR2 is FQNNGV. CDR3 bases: TGTGCCAGCAGCCTCTTACAGGACGGCACAGATACGCAGTATTTT. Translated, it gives CASSLLQDGTDTQYF. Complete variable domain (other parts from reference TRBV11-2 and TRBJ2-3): EAGVAQSPRYKIIEKRQSVAFWCNPISGHATLYWYQQILGQGPKLLIQFQNNGVVDDSQLPKDRFSAERLKGVDSTLKIQPAKLEDSAVYLCASSLLQDGTDTQYFGPGTRLTVL.

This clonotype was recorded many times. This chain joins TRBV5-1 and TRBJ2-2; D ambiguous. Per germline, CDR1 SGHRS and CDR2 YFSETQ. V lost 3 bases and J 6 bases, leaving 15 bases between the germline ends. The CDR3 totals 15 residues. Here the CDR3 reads CASSSAGLSSGELFF. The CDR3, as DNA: TGCGCCAGCAGCTCCGCCGGGCTCTCGTCCGGGGAGCTGTTTTTT.

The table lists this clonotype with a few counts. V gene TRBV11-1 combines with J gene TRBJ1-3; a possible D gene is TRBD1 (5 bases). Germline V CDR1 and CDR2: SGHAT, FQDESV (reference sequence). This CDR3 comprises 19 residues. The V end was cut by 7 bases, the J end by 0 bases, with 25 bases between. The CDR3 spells CASNSSPPGAYSSGNTIYF. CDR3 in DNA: TGTGCCAGCAACTCGTCCCCCCCCGGGGCCTATAGCTCTGGAAACACCATATATTTT. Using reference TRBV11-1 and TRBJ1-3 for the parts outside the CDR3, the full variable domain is EAEVAQSPRYKITEKSQAVAFWCDPISGHATLYWYRQILGQGPELLVQFQDESVVDDSQLPKDRFSAERLKGVDSTLKIQPAELGDSAMYLCASNSSPPGAYSSGNTIYFGEGSWLTVV.

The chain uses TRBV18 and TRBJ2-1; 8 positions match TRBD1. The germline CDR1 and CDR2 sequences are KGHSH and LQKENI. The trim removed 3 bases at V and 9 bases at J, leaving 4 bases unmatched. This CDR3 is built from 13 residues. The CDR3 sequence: CASSPRTGTEQFF. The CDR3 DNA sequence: TGTGCCAGCTCACCCCGGACAGGGACTGAGCAGTTCTTC.

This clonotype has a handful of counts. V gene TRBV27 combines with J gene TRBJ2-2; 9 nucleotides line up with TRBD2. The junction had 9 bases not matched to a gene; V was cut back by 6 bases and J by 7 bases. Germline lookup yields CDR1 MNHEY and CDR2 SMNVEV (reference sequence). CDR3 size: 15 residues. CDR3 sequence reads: CASRTAGGPGGELFF. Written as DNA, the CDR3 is TGTGCCAGCAGAACGGCGGGAGGGCCTGGCGGGGAGCTGTTTTTT.

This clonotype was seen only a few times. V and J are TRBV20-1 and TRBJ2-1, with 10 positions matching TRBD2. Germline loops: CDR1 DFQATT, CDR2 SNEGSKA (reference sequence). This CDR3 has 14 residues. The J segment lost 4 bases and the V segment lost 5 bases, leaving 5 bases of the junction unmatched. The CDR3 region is CSAPTSGPYNEQFF. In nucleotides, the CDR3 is TGCAGTGCTCCGACTAGCGGGCCGTACAATGAGCAGTTCTTC.

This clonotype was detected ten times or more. The CDR3 spells CASSVEPGGPYNEQFF. CDR3 nucleotide sequence: TGTGCCAGCAGCGTAGAGCCGGGAGGGCCCTACAATGAGCAGTTCTTC. V is TRBV9 and J is TRBJ2-1, with 8 nucleotides matching TRBD2. CDR1 is SGDLS and CDR2 is YYNGEE in the germline V gene. After removal of 0 bases from V and 2 bases from J, the junction contained 4 bases not matched to a gene. CDR3 size: 16 residues.

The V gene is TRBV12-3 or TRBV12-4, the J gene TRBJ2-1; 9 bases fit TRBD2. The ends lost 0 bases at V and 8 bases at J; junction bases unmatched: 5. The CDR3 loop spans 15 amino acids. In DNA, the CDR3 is TGTGCCAGCAGTTTAGCGGGACTAGCTTTGGATGAGCAGTTCTTC. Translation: CASSLAGLALDEQFF.

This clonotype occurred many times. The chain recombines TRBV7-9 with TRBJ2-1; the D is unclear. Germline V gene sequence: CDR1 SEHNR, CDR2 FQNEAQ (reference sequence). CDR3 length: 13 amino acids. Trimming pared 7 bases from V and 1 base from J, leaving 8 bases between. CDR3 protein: CASIGTSYNEQFF. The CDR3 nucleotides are TGTGCCAGCATCGGTACATCCTACAATGAGCAGTTCTTC. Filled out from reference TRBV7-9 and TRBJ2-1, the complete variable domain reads DTGVSQNPRHKITKRGQNVTFRCDPISEHNRLYWYRQTLGQGPEFLTYFQNEAQLEKSRLLSDRFSAERPKGSFSTLEIQRTEQGDSAMYLCASIGTSYNEQFFGPGTRLTVL.